This T cell receptor (beta chain) derives from a study of vaccination effects on CD4 cells after COVID-19. Turning to this clone: Its antigen is currently unknown.

Sequenced by immunoSEQ multiplex PCR; TCRdb stores in-frame clones only, minus some. There are around 47,000 clones in the sample; roughly 72% occur only once, and 9% to 10% lies in the top ten. Culture proceeded for approximately 10 days, and CD4+ T cells were then isolated. Participants completed two doses of the BNT162b2 or mRNA-1273 vaccine. The vaccine recipients had no prior SARS-CoV-2 infection, with negative nucleocapsid antibodies. This CDR3 spans 15 amino acids. CDR1 is SGDLS, CDR2 YYNGEE, per germline. The V and J ends lost 2 bases and 4 bases, in that order; junction bases with no gene match: 4.

The TCR sequence derives from a human donor who received a COVID-19 vaccine. The input for sequencing was CD4+ T cells from PBMCs cultured without peptide, taken after COVID-19 vaccination. The rearrangement uses TRBV9 and TRBJ2-1; 9 bases fit TRBD1. The CDR3 here is CASSVGQGMYNEQFF. The CDR3 DNA sequence: TGTGCCAGCAGCGTGGGACAGGGAATGTACAATGAGCAGTTCTTC.